The clone carrying this T cell receptor beta chain was seen many times. The antigen is not known. A CD8+CD4-CCR7+CD45RA+ phenotype served as the sorting definition for naive CD8 T cells. The entry originates in a study of molecular identifiers for immune sequencing clone quantification. Broader study findings: Underestimated sizes of highly expanded clones could result from identical TCR molecules that share a barcode. The study reportedly detected spiked Jurkat TCR RNA from one cell among around 970,000 naive cells.

TCRdb re-derived calls from the PCR reads in MiXCR, one entry per CDR3 protein. The table records some 590,000 distinct CDR3 sequences, 25% of them present only once. Source material: naive CD8+ T cells from blood, with Jurkat cell RNA spiked in. The sample's subset: FACS-sorted CD8+CD4-CCR7+CD45RA+ naive T cells. The sequence was collected from a human donor in good health. Some libraries in this study had Jurkat cell RNA spiked in.

The CDR3 sequence is CASSEPYRQRTYQETQYF. The CDR3 bases are TGTGCCAGCAGTGAACCTTATCGACAGCGAACCTACCAAGAGACCCAGTACTTC. J is TRBJ2-5 and V is TRBV2; D perhaps matches TRBD1 (5 bases). Germline V gives CDR1 SNHLY, CDR2 FYNNEI. This CDR3 comprises 18 residues. Deletions cut 2 bases from V and 0 bases from J, with 19 bases between. Combining the CDR3 with reference TRBV2 and TRBJ2-5 gives the whole variable domain EPEVTQTPSHQVTQMGQEVILRCVPISNHLYFYWYRQILGQKVEFLVSFYNNEISEKSEIFDDQFSVERPDGSNFTLKIRSTKLEDSAMYFCASSEPYRQRTYQETQYFGPGTRLLVL.